The entry below gives a single TCR beta chain sequence along with its context. Its antigen is not known. One junction end does not reproduce the germline sequence, and a read error may be involved. For TCR beta, libraries came from iRepertoire HTBI primers and Arm-PCR of CDR3 regions. TCRdb re-analysed the multiplex PCR reads in MiXCR, keeping a single row per CDR3 protein. Of roughly 300,000 distinct CDR3 sequences in the sample, roughly a fifth were seen once. This entry belongs to a study of regulatory T cells in long-lasting Graves disease. Whole-study context: Over-5-year antithyroid drug use with positive TSH receptor antibodies defined persistent Graves' disease in the study. Whole-study results and caveats: There was favoring of TRBV28, TRBJ1-2 and TRBJ2-5 in persistent disease.

Specified time point: persistent/refractory GD, antithyroid drugs over 5 years with positive TRAb. There was RNA extracted from PBMCs, and the TCR library was made from it. Graves' disease diagnosis relied on American Thyroid Association guidelines. An endocrinology department located in Xi'an, China, was where the patients came from. The CDR3 runs to 10 residues. From germline, CDR1 is LNHNV and CDR2 YYDKDF (reference sequence). The J gene is TRBJ2-3, the V gene TRBV15; D is unclear. Sequenced material: peripheral blood mononuclear cells (PBMCs), taken when the disease was refractory, from a patient treated with antithyroid drugs. This TCR was sampled from a female donor with Graves disease. The CDR3 nucleotides are TGTGCCACCAGCAGAGCCCATAGTTTTTTT. Protein sequence: CATSRAHSFF.